Below, one T cell receptor (beta chain) is given with its context. Its antigen is unknown. This CDR3 comprises 15 residues. With 2 bases removed from V and 4 bases from J, the gap between germline ends came to 11 bases. Germline CDR1 is SGHVS and CDR2 is FQNEAQ. Sequenced by immunoSEQ multiplex PCR; TCRdb stores in-frame clones only, minus some. The table shows some 130,000 clones, with approximately 89% occurring only once. Library input was about 2 micrograms of DNA from cryopreserved PBMCs. This sample stems from a study of cytotoxic CD8 clonotypes in ibrutinib-treated CLL. General observations from the study: Clonality rose at ibrutinib response and fell back toward baseline at progression.

The sequence was collected from a human donor with chronic lymphocytic leukemia. The source material was PBMCs, sampled after 12 months of ibrutinib treatment. The chain uses TRBV7-8 and TRBJ2-2; D ambiguous. In DNA form, the CDR3 reads TGTGCCAGCAGCTTAAAGTCTCCGAGCACCGGGGAGCTGTTTTTT. Encoded protein: CASSLKSPSTGELFF.